The 26 T cell receptor beta chains given below trace back to one sample, sequenced in a study of cytomegalovirus exposure and HLA in healthy donors. 60 Vbeta and 13 Jbeta primers were used in PCR. Profiling relied on immunoSEQ multiplex PCR, and the TCRdb table lists in-frame clones only, not all of them. The sample lists about 160,000 clones; over 60% were seen once. Sequenced sample: PBMCs. These receptors came from a woman aged 35 to 49 in good health and CMV-seronegative.

J is TRBJ1-1 and V is TRBV29-1; TRBD1 aligns across 9 bases. Trimming at V came to 2 bases and at J to 3 bases, leaving 7 bases not matched to a gene. CDR1 SQVTM and CDR2 ANQGSEA come from the germline V gene. This CDR3 contains 15 residues. The CDR3 DNA is TGCAGCGTTGAACCTGGACAGGGGTGGGACACTGAAGCTTTCTTT. This sequence encodes CSVEPGQGWDTEAFF.

The chain couples TRBV11-2 to TRBJ2-7; D remains unclear. V lost 5 bases, J lost 0 bases, and 11 bases lay in between. Germline lookup yields CDR1 SGHAT and CDR2 FQNNGV. CDR3 length: 14 amino acids. The CDR3 region is CASSPTRSSYEQYF. The CDR3 DNA follows: TGTGCCAGCAGCCCCACACGGAGCTCCTACGAGCAGTACTTC.

The CDR3 loop reads CASSRNRQGDSPLHF. The CDR3 nucleotides read TGTGCCAGCAGCCGAAACCGACAGGGGGATTCACCCCTCCACTTT. This chain joins TRBV2 and TRBJ1-6; 9 nucleotides align to TRBD1. The CDR3 has 15 residues. Germline V gives CDR1 SNHLY, CDR2 FYNNEI. With 6 bases clipped from V and 8 bases from J, the junction kept 8 bases outside the gene matches.

The sample holds one count of this clone. CDR3 sequence (DNA): TGTGCCATCAGTGGGACAGGGTCCTACAATGAGCAGTTCTTC. It translates to CAISGTGSYNEQFF. The chain has TRBV10-3 and TRBJ2-1, with TRBD1 identical over 8 bases. The CDR3 extends over 14 amino acids. CDR1 is ENHRY, CDR2 SYGVKD, per germline. Trimming cost V 4 bases and J 1 base; bases outside gene matches: 0.

This clone was detected only a few times. This sequence joins TRBV7-9 and TRBJ2-2, with no clear D. Trimming stripped 6 bases from V and 5 bases from J, with 7 bases between. Looked up from germline, CDR1 is SEHNR and CDR2 is FQNEAQ (reference sequence). The CDR3 extends over 12 amino acids. CDR3 nucleotide sequence: TGTGCCAGCAGAGCCTCAACCGGGGAGCTGTTTTTT. This encodes CASRASTGELFF.

This chain connects TRBV5-1 to TRBJ1-4; weak D call: TRBD1 (5 bases). Trimming removed 5 bases at V and 0 bases at J, with 14 bases between. The length of the CDR3 is 16 residues. Germline lookup yields CDR1 SGHRS and CDR2 YFSETQ. The CDR3, as DNA: TGCGCCAGCAGATCTTCGGGGGTTGCAACTAATGAAAAACTGTTTTTT. This translates into CASRSSGVATNEKLFF.

The chain joins TRBV6-5 to TRBJ1-2; a weak D match, TRBD1 (6 bases). Trimming took off 2 bases at V and 4 bases at J, with 11 bases between the two ends. CDR1 and CDR2 from the germline V gene are MNHEY and SVGAGI. The CDR3 runs to 14 residues. The CDR3 bases are TGTGCCAGCAGTTACAGCGGACAGCCCTATGGCTACACCTTC. Amino acid sequence: CASSYSGQPYGYTF.

This chain joins TRBV5-5 and TRBJ2-5, with 7 positions matching TRBD2. Trimming cost V 3 bases and J 5 bases; bases outside gene matches: 4. Germline values: CDR1 SGHKS, CDR2 YYEKEE (reference sequence). This CDR3 is built from 13 residues. The DNA of the CDR3 is TGTGCCAGCAGCTGGAGGGGAGGGGAGACCCAGTACTTC. It yields the protein CASSWRGGETQYF.

The chain links TRBV28 to TRBJ1-5, with a possible D match to TRBD1 (5 bases). Germline CDR1 reads MDHEN; CDR2 reads SYDVKM. CDR3 length equals 18 residues. V lost 3 bases to trimming and J lost 0 bases, with 18 bases between them. CDR3 residues: CASSFDVGLGGSNQPQHF. CDR3 bases: TGTGCCAGCAGTTTCGACGTCGGCTTGGGGGGTAGCAATCAGCCCCAGCATTTT.

The chain joins TRBV5-4 to TRBJ2-3; 11 bases are a match to TRBD2. This CDR3 spans 13 amino acids. Germline V lookup: CDR1 SGHNT, CDR2 YYREEE (reference sequence). J was trimmed by 5 bases and V by 5 bases; bases with no gene match: 1. The CDR3 sequence: CASRLAGEDTQYF. The CDR3 DNA follows: TGTGCCAGCAGACTAGCGGGGGAAGATACGCAGTATTTT. Filled out from reference TRBV5-4 and TRBJ2-3, the complete variable domain reads ETGVTQSPTHLIKTRGQQVTLRCSSQSGHNTVSWYQQALGQGPQFIFQYYREEENGRGNFPPRFSGLQFPNYSSELNVNALELDDSALYLCASRLAGEDTQYFGPGTRLTVL.

The chain employs TRBV11-2 and TRBJ1-2, with D maybe TRBD1 (5 bases). The CDR3 runs to 17 residues. The V gene's germline CDR1 is SGHAT and CDR2 FQNNGV. Trimming shortened V by 5 bases and J by 4 bases, and 23 bases separated the two germline ends. CDR3 in amino acids: CASSPLVGVGRFYGYTF. DNA of the CDR3: TGTGCCAGCAGCCCCCTAGTAGGCGTGGGGCGCTTCTATGGCTACACCTTC.

This chain joins TRBV27 and TRBJ1-2; possible D gene TRBD1, 6 bases. V was pared by 6 bases and J by 4 bases, with 15 bases between. The V gene's germline CDR1 is MNHEY and CDR2 SMNVEV (reference sequence). CDR3 length: 14 amino acids. The CDR3 DNA is TGTGCCAGCAGGAAGGGGGGGGTCGGCTATGGCTACACCTTC. Amino acid sequence: CASRKGGVGYGYTF.

The CDR3 sequence: CSATTGGNTEAFF. CDR3 bases: TGCAGCGCAACAACAGGGGGGAACACTGAAGCTTTCTTT. The rearrangement uses TRBV29-1 and TRBJ1-1; 8 nucleotides align to TRBD1. Germline trimming cut 7 bases from V and 1 base from J; bases unmatched to any gene: 5. CDR1 and CDR2 from the germline V gene are SQVTM and ANQGSEA. The CDR3 spans 13 residues.

This clone was recorded a few times. The rearrangement uses TRBV18 and TRBJ2-5; TRBD1 aligns across 7 bases. Per the germline V gene, CDR1 is KGHSH and CDR2 is LQKENI. The V and J ends lost 5 bases and 7 bases, in that order; junction bases with no gene match: 10. The CDR3 runs to 14 residues. The CDR3 protein is CASSSYTGAMTQYF. The CDR3 DNA is TGTGCCAGCTCATCTTATACAGGGGCAATGACCCAGTACTTC.

This sequence joins TRBV28 and TRBJ2-7; D is possibly TRBD2 (5 bases). The CDR3 sequence is 13 residues long. The germline CDR1 and CDR2 sequences are MDHEN and SYDVKM. Trimming took off 5 bases at V and 3 bases at J, with 11 bases between the two ends. Here the CDR3 DNA reads TGTGCCAGCAGTCCCCCCGGGGTCTACGAGCAGTACTTC. Protein: CASSPPGVYEQYF.

The genes are TRBV12-5 and TRBJ1-1; maybe TRBD1 (6 bases). This CDR3 is 15 amino acids long. Germline V gene sequence: CDR1 LGHNT, CDR2 FRNRAP. V was trimmed by 6 bases and J by 0 bases, leaving 14 bases between them. The CDR3 region has the DNA TGTGCTAGTGGAACAGGGCTGGGCATGAACACTGAAGCTTTCTTT. It specifies CASGTGLGMNTEAFF.

The V call is TRBV6-6, the J call TRBJ2-1; TRBD1 matches at 8 bases. The germline gives CDR1 MNHNY, CDR2 SVGAGI (reference sequence). After removal of 7 bases from V and 5 bases from J, the junction contained 13 bases not matched to a gene. The CDR3 contains 16 residues. The CDR3, as DNA: TGTGCCAGCACCCGGGGACAGGCTCGTGAAAACAATGAGCAGTTCTTC. As protein: CASTRGQARENNEQFF.

CDR3 region: CASSAGTGLLQPQHF. CDR3 nucleotides: TGTGCCAGCAGCGCAGGGACAGGGTTACTTCAGCCCCAGCATTTT. The J gene is TRBJ1-5, the V gene TRBV9; 9 bases are shared with TRBD1. V lost 3 bases to trimming and J lost 6 bases; unmatched junction nucleotides: 7. Germline V gives CDR1 SGDLS, CDR2 YYNGEE. The CDR3 is made up of 15 amino acids.

The chain employs TRBV28 and TRBJ1-1; no reliable D call. CDR1 and CDR2 (germline): MDHEN, SYDVKM. The CDR3 runs 13 residues. V shed 6 bases and J shed 1 base, with 9 bases lying between them. CDR3 in amino acids: CASSTDTNTEAFF. CDR3 sequence (DNA): TGTGCCAGCAGCACTGACACGAACACTGAAGCTTTCTTT.

The J gene is TRBJ1-5, the V gene TRBV7-9; D may be TRBD1 (6 bases). The CDR3 loop spans 11 amino acids. V was pared by 4 bases and J by 9 bases, with 7 bases between. CDR1 and CDR2 from the germline V gene are SEHNR and FQNEAQ (reference sequence). CDR3 nucleotides: TGTGCCAGCAGCTCACAGGGGCCCCAGCATTTT. Amino acids: CASSSQGPQHF.

This chain uses TRBV6-1 with TRBJ1-1; D remains ambiguous. CDR1 MNHNS and CDR2 SASEGT come from the germline V gene. The CDR3 has 17 amino acids. The V end lost 4 bases, the J end lost 1 base, and 19 bases lay between the germline ends. The CDR3 protein is CASSAKRRSLQNTEAFF. CDR3 DNA: TGTGCCAGCAGTGCAAAAAGGCGGAGTTTACAGAACACTGAAGCTTTCTTT.

The chain joins TRBV5-5 to TRBJ2-1, with 9 bases aligning to TRBD2. Trimming removed 4 bases from V and 5 bases from J; junction bases left unmatched: 7. This CDR3 spans 15 amino acids. The germline V gene has CDR1 SGHKS and CDR2 YYEKEE (reference sequence). In DNA, the CDR3 is TGTGCCAGCAGCGTCGGGACTAGCCTGAACAATGAGCAGTTCTTC. Its protein product is CASSVGTSLNNEQFF.

CDR3 coding DNA: TGTGCCAGCAACTGGGGGACAGGGGAGAACACCTTC. This codes for CASNWGTGENTF. The chain couples TRBV5-4 to TRBJ1-2; 10 bases match TRBD1. Trimming removed 6 bases from V and 12 bases from J; junction bases left unmatched: 8. This CDR3 has 12 residues. Germline loops: CDR1 SGHNT, CDR2 YYREEE (reference sequence).

The chain carries TRBV7-2 and TRBJ2-7, with 8 nucleotides matching TRBD2. The germline CDR1 and CDR2 sequences are SGHTA and FQGNSA. Losses at the gene ends were 1 base for V and 4 bases for J; bases not matched to a gene: 0. The CDR3 is 13 amino acids. The CDR3 DNA reads TGTGCCAGCAGCTTAGTAGCGGGGTACGAGCAGTACTTC. It yields the protein CASSLVAGYEQYF.

The chain recombines TRBV2 with TRBJ2-7, with 7 positions matching TRBD2. CDR1 is SNHLY and CDR2 is FYNNEI in the germline V gene. The V segment lost 2 bases and the J segment 7 bases; nucleotides outside the gene matches: 17. This CDR3 has 17 residues. DNA of the CDR3: TGTGCCAGCAGTGAACCTCGGCTAGCGGCACGGTCGGGGGAGCAGTACTTC. Protein product: CASSEPRLAARSGEQYF.

This clone was recorded a few times. The rearrangement uses TRBV6-4 and TRBJ2-3; 12 bases are shared with TRBD2. Germline CDR1 reads MRHNA; CDR2 reads SNTAGT. CDR3 length: 15 residues. V dropped 4 bases and J dropped 1; count of bases not matched to a gene: 0. The chain's CDR3 is CASSGTSGGTDTQYF. The CDR3 DNA sequence: TGTGCCAGCAGTGGGACTAGCGGGGGCACAGATACGCAGTATTTT.